These T cell receptor beta chains were read from a single sample in a study of T cell repertoires in cytomegalovirus infection. TCRdb re-called the reads with MiXCR, one entry per CDR3 protein. There are 250,000 to 300,000 distinct CDR3 sequences in the sample; roughly 23% occur only once, and approximately 14% lies in the top ten. Material: PBMCs. Every receptor here comes from a human donor in good health (CMV status not recorded). Some clones in this sample may be carry-over from other donors' samples. The CDR3 runs from the conserved cysteine through the conserved F or W. A D gene is named only where the DNA matches it firmly. Some rows mark clone size as missing; the rest say once, few, many or name a class of expanded clone.

DNA | CDR3 | size | J | D | V
TGTGCCAGCTCACCACGCGGCAGAAACTACGAGCAGTACTTC | CASSPRGRNYEQYF | few | TRBJ2-7 | . | TRBV18
TGTGCCAGCAGTTTTGTCAGGGGTACCTACGAGCAGTACTTC | CASSFVRGTYEQYF | few | TRBJ2-7 | . | TRBV28
TGTGCCAGCTCACCACAGGGTAAAACCGGGGAGCTGTTTTTT | CASSPQGKTGELFF | few | TRBJ2-2 | . | TRBV18
TGTGCCAGCAGCCGGACTAGCGGAGGAGATACGCAGTATTTT | CASSRTSGGDTQYF | many | TRBJ2-3 | TRBD2 | TRBV7-2
TGTGCCAGCAGTTTAGTGGGGGAAAGGAGTGGCTACACCTTC | CASSLVGERSGYTF | . | TRBJ1-2 | . | TRBV28
TGTGCCAGCTCACCCGGGACAGCGAAGAGCTCTGGAAACACCATATATTTT | CASSPGTAKSSGNTIYF | . | TRBJ1-3 | TRBD1 | TRBV18
TGTGCCAGCAGCGCAGGGATTTTGGGCACAGATACGCAGTATTTT | CASSAGILGTDTQYF | many | TRBJ2-3 | . | TRBV7-2
TGTGCCAGTAGTATCTCCGGGACACAGTACAATGAGCAGTTCTTC | CASSISGTQYNEQFF | . | TRBJ2-1 | . | TRBV19
TGTGCCAGTCAGAATCAGAACTATGGCTACACCTTC | CASQNQNYGYTF | . | TRBJ1-2 | . | TRBV28
TGTGCCAGCAGTGACCCTCTGGGGGCCAGCACCTTC | CASSDPLGASTF | . | TRBJ1-2 | . | TRBV25-1
TGCAGCGTTTCTCCGCGGCAAGAGACCCAGTACTTC | CSVSPRQETQYF | . | TRBJ2-5 | . | TRBV29-1
TGTGCCAGCAGCTTGGTCCAGGACCCCTATGGCTACACCTTC | CASSLVQDPYGYTF | . | TRBJ1-2 | . | TRBV5-6
TGTGCCAGTAGTATGCGCGGGACAGGGATTGGAGGCCCGGCGTACGAGCAGTACTTC | CASSMRGTGIGGPAYEQYF | few | TRBJ2-7 | TRBD1 | TRBV19
TGTGCCAGCAGTAGAAGGAGGGGATCCTACGAGCAGTACTTC | CASSRRRGSYEQYF | few | TRBJ2-7 | . | TRBV27
TGTGCCAGCAGTTACGTACAGGGCGAAAAACTGTTTTTT | CASSYVQGEKLFF | . | TRBJ1-4 | . | TRBV6-1
TGTGCCAGCAGCATAGGGGGTAGCGGGAGGGCCTACGAGCAGTACTTC | CASSIGGSGRAYEQYF | many | TRBJ2-7 | TRBD2 | TRBV7-2
TGTGCCAGCAGCGGGTGGAATGAAGCTTTCTTT | CASSGWNEAFF | . | TRBJ1-1 | . | TRBV6-6
TGTGCCAGCAGCTTTGGGGTTGAAAAGCAGTACTTC | CASSFGVEKQYF | . | TRBJ2-7 | . | TRBV7-9
TGTGCCATCAGTTCCAGCACAGGGGGTGACTACACCTTC | CAISSSTGGDYTF | few | TRBJ1-2 | TRBD1 | TRBV10-3
TGCAGTGCTAGTTCGGGGGCTTATTCCAATGAGCAGTTCTTC | CSASSGAYSNEQFF | . | TRBJ2-1 | . | TRBV20-1
TGTGCCAGTAGAGTGGCAGGGGATTCACCCCTCCACTTT | CASRVAGDSPLHF | . | TRBJ1-6 | . | TRBV19
TGTGCCAGCAGTTTATCGTTCAGGGCTAACGAGCAGTACTTC | CASSLSFRANEQYF | . | TRBJ2-7 | . | TRBV27
TGTGCCAGCAGTTTGGACAGATTAGATGGCTACACCTTC | CASSLDRLDGYTF | many | TRBJ1-2 | . | TRBV7-8
TGCAGTGCTAGACCCCCTACTAGTTACGAGCAGTACTTC | CSARPPTSYEQYF | . | TRBJ2-7 | . | TRBV20-1
TGTGCCAGCAGCTCCCGACTAGCGGGAGTCGACGAGCAGTACTTC | CASSSRLAGVDEQYF | . | TRBJ2-7 | TRBD2 | TRBV7-9
TGCAGTGCCAGTACAGGGTATTCCAATCAGCCCCAGCATTTT | CSASTGYSNQPQHF | . | TRBJ1-5 | . | TRBV20-1
TGCAGCGTTGAATTAAACGCAGATACGCAGTATTTT | CSVELNADTQYF | few | TRBJ2-3 | . | TRBV29-1
TGTGCCAGCAGCTTAGGGACAGGGGGCCAACAGCCCCAGCATTTT | CASSLGTGGQQPQHF | many | TRBJ1-5 | TRBD1 | TRBV7-2
TGTGCCAGTAGTTTTCTACTAAACTCTGGGGCCAACGTCCTGACTTTC | CASSFLLNSGANVLTF | . | TRBJ2-6 | . | TRBV19
TGCGCCAGCAGCTATCGACAATCCGCTGGGGCCAACGTCCTGACTTTC | CASSYRQSAGANVLTF | few | TRBJ2-6 | . | TRBV5-1
TGTGCCATCAGTGTTGGACAGGGGGGTGAGCAGTACTTC | CAISVGQGGEQYF | few | TRBJ2-7 | TRBD1 | TRBV10-3
TGTGCCACCAGCGGCGGACAGACCTTCGGTTTCACAGATACGCAGTATTTT | CATSGGQTFGFTDTQYF | many | TRBJ2-3 | . | TRBV15
TGTGCCAGCAGCTTTACCTCAGGGGACAATTCACCCCTCCACTTT | CASSFTSGDNSPLHF | . | TRBJ1-6 | . | TRBV7-9
TGCGCCAGCAGCTTGTTCGCGGACGCAGATACGCAGTATTTT | CASSLFADADTQYF | few | TRBJ2-3 | . | TRBV5-1
TGTGCCAGCAGTGCGGAACAGGGATTGGGTCAGCCCCAGCATTTT | CASSAEQGLGQPQHF | many | TRBJ1-5 | . | TRBV6-5
TGTGCCACCAGCACACGGGACAGTCGTGGCTACACCTTC | CATSTRDSRGYTF | . | TRBJ1-2 | TRBD1 | TRBV15
TGTGCCAGCAGCTTAGCGCACTGGTCCTACAATGAGCAGTTCTTC | CASSLAHWSYNEQFF | many | TRBJ2-1 | . | TRBV7-2
TGTGCTAGTGCCCCCGGACAGGCCAAGGGCGGGGAGCTGTTTTTT | CASAPGQAKGGELFF | few | TRBJ2-2 | TRBD1 | TRBV12-5
TGTGCCAGCAGTGCCTGGAGAGACAATGAGCAGTTCTTC | CASSAWRDNEQFF | . | TRBJ2-1 | . | TRBV2
TGCAGTGCTATTCCCGGGACATCTGTCGGTCAGCCCCAGCATTTT | CSAIPGTSVGQPQHF | . | TRBJ1-5 | . | TRBV20-1
TGCAGTGCTAGCCCCTTCGGGGGGACTAATGAAAAACTGTTTTTT | CSASPFGGTNEKLFF | . | TRBJ1-4 | . | TRBV20-1
TGCAGCGCCGACACCGGGACCAGGGAGACCCAGTACTTC | CSADTGTRETQYF | . | TRBJ2-5 | . | TRBV29-1
TGTGCCAGCAGTCCCGGACTAGCGGGAGAGCAGTACTTC | CASSPGLAGEQYF | . | TRBJ2-7 | TRBD2 | TRBV12-3/TRBV12-4
TGTGCCAGCAGCTTAGGGACAGGGACGGAGACCCAGTACTTC | CASSLGTGTETQYF | many | TRBJ2-5 | TRBD1 | TRBV7-6
TGTGCCAGCAGCTTGGGACAGGGCCTCTACTTC | CASSLGQGLYF | many | TRBJ2-7 | TRBD1 | TRBV7-9
TGTGCCATCAGTAGGGGGATCTCCTACGAGCAGTACTTC | CAISRGISYEQYF | many | TRBJ2-7 | . | TRBV10-3
TGTGCCAGCAGGGTTGGGGCCAACGTCCTGACTTTC | CASRVGANVLTF | few | TRBJ2-6 | . | TRBV11-2
TGTGCCAGCTCACCAGGGACAGGGATCGGTGAGCAGTACTTC | CASSPGTGIGEQYF | few | TRBJ2-7 | TRBD1 | TRBV18
TGTGCCAGCAGTCCACGATCGACAGGGAGGCAGTACTTC | CASSPRSTGRQYF | few | TRBJ2-7 | TRBD1 | TRBV6-2/TRBV6-3
TGCAGTGCTTTGGGCGTCCATAAGAATCAGCCCCAGCATTTT | CSALGVHKNQPQHF | . | TRBJ1-5 | . | TRBV20-1
TGCAGTGCTAGGGGGACTACCTCCTACAATGAGCAGTTCTTC | CSARGTTSYNEQFF | few | TRBJ2-1 | TRBD2 | TRBV20-1
TGTGCCAGCAGCCCCGGGACACGGGCCGAGCAGTACTTC | CASSPGTRAEQYF | many | TRBJ2-7 | . | TRBV7-9
TGCAGTGCTAGACAGGGTAAGACTACAGCTTTCTTT | CSARQGKTTAFF | . | TRBJ1-1 | . | TRBV20-1
TGTGCCAGCAGGGACAGGGAGTCCTACAATGAGCAGTTCTTC | CASRDRESYNEQFF | few | TRBJ2-1 | TRBD1 | TRBV6-2/TRBV6-3